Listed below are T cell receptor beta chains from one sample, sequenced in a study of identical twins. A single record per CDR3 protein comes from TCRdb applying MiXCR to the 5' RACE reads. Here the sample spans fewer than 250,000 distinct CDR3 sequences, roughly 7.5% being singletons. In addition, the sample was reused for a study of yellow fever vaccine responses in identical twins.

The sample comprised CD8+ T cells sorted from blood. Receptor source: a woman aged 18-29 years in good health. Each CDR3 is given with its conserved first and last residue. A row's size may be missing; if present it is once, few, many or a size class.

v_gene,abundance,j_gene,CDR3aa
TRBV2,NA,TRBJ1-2,CASSEAAVYGYTF
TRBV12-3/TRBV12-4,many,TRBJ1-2,CASGRDYGYTF
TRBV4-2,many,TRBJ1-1,CASSQLEGEGTEAFF
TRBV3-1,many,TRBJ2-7,CASSQDPTGRVQYF
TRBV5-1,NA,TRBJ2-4,CASSDTGGSIQYF
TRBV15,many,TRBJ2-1,CATSRDLLPSGVNEQFF
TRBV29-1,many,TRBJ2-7,CSVGGRREGSYEQYF
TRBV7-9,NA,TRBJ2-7,CASSLPEAGVHEQYF
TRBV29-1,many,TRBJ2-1,CSVPLGPMAYNEQFF
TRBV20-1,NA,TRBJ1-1,CSARSLGGWEAFF
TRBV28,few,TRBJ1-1,CASSPLLNTEAFF
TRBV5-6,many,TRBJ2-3,CASSLVLRGPTDTQYF
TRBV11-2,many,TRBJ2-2,CASSSHSRGTYTGELFF
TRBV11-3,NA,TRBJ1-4,CASSSPSVRGWEYVANEKLFF
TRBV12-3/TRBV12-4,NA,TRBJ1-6,CASSLSGRPLHF
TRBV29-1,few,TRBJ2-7,CSVELPDRNSYEQYF
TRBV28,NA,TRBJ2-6,CASSLGANVLTF
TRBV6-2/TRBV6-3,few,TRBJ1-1,CASSYSGLFYRGRMNTEAFF
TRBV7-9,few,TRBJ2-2,CASSSLRDENTGELFF
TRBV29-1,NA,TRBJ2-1,CSVEVAGVYNEQFF
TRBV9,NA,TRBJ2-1,CASSEQGAPSYNEQFF
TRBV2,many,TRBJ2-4,CASSEIGGTKNIQYF
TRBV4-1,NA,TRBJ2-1,CASSHLGLAGLPGNEQFF
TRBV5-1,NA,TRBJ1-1,CASSQGDIMNTEAFF
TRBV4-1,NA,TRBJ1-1,CASSQDRKGTEAFF
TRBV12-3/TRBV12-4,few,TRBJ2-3,CASSPSASASTDTQYF
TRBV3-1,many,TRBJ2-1,CASSPRLAGPPEQFF
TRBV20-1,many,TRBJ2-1,CSGTPTYNEQFF
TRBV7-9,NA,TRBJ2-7,CASGNTGSIYEQYF
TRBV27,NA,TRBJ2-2,CASSSRLSRELFF
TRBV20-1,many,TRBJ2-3,CSARVIGTDRTDTQYF
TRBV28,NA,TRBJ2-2,CASSFYRGGTGELFF
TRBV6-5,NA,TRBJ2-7,CASSYYETKHYEQYF
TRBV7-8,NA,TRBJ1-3,CASTLTGLSGNTIYF
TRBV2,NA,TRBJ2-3,CASSEGVAGGSGDTQYF
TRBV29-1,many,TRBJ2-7,CSVDPGYEQYF
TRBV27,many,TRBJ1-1,CASTRHGANTEAFF
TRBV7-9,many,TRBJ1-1,CASSPGTQARGTEAFF
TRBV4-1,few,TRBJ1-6,CASSQKSSGSPLHF
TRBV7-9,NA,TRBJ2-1,CASTTTSTVPYNEQFF
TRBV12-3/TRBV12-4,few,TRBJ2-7,CASSLAGYSNRGRYEQYF
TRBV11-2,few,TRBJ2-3,CASSGGGRRSSDTQYF
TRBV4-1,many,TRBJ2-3,CASSQSIAGGSLDTQYF
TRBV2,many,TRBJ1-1,CASSGRGHSMNTEAFF
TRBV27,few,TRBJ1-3,CASSLARGSGNTIYF
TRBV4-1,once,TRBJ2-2,CASSRKTVTTGGLFF
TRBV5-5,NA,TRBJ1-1,CASSLDEGLAFF
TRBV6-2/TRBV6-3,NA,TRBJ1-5,CASSYSPPGNSNQPQHF
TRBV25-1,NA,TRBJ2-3,CASSAVRGVSDTQYF
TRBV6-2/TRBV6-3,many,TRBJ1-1,CASSYEESNTEAFF
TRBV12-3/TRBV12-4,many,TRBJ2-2,CASSFGSAGELFF
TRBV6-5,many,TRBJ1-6,CASSYYSTIREGSPLHF
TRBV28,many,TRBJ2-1,CASTLSSGSSYNEQFF